A single sample is the source of the 30 T cell receptor beta chains below, sequenced in a study of blood T cell repertoires in COVID-19. Produced via immunoSEQ multiplex PCR; TCRdb's table is partial and in-frame only. The sample carries over 110,000 clones, about 90% recorded once. Specimen: PBMCs or T cells enriched from blood (not recorded which). The receptors were gathered from a man aged 60 to 69 who had recovered from COVID-19.

This clone was observed once. This CDR3 reads CASSSRTPYEQYF. CDR3 DNA: TGTGCCAGCAGCTCCAGGACACCCTACGAGCAGTACTTC. The rearrangement joins TRBV7-2 to TRBJ2-7; D might be TRBD1 (5 bases). Trimming pared 4 bases from V and 2 bases from J, leaving 9 bases between. The CDR3 is made up of 13 amino acids. The germline gives CDR1 SGHTA, CDR2 FQGNSA.

This chain uses TRBV6-5 with TRBJ2-3, with TRBD2 identical over 7 bases. Germline CDR1 reads MNHEY; CDR2 reads SVGAGI. The CDR3 runs 16 residues. V lost 2 bases, J lost 0 bases, and 5 bases stayed unmatched. CDR3 protein: CASSYGLVGSTDTQYF. The DNA for the CDR3 is TGTGCCAGCAGTTACGGACTAGTTGGGAGCACAGATACGCAGTATTTT.

The chain links TRBV12-3 or TRBV12-4 to TRBJ1-2; D may be TRBD1 (6 bases). The V gene lost 6 bases and the J gene lost 2 bases, with 10 bases spanning the gap. The CDR3 extends over 13 amino acids. The DNA for the CDR3 is TGTGCCAGCAGGTCTACAGGGAACTATGGCTACACCTTC. Translating it yields CASRSTGNYGYTF.

The chain combines TRBV2 with TRBJ2-5, with 8 nucleotides matching TRBD1. In germline, CDR1 is SNHLY, CDR2 FYNNEI. J lost 5 bases, V lost 6 bases, and 5 bases had no gene match. The CDR3 is 13 residues long. The CDR3 spells CASRDRDGETQYF. CDR3 coding DNA: TGTGCCAGCAGGGACAGGGATGGTGAGACCCAGTACTTC.

V is TRBV3-1 (or the pseudogene TRBV3-2) and J is TRBJ1-1; unclear D gene. From germline, CDR1 is LGHDT and CDR2 YNNKEL (reference sequence). The CDR3 extends over 15 amino acids. With 2 bases removed from V and 1 base from J, the gap between germline ends came to 11 bases. CDR3 DNA sequence: TGTGCCAGCAGCCAATCGTCTGCCGGGAACACTGAAGCTTTCTTT. Residues: CASSQSSAGNTEAFF.

This chain links TRBV27 with TRBJ2-5; D perhaps matches TRBD1 (6 bases). This CDR3 has 13 amino acids. Trimming took off 2 bases at V and 5 bases at J, with 9 bases between the two ends. The germline V gene encodes CDR1 MNHEY and CDR2 SMNVEV (reference sequence). The CDR3 DNA sequence: TGTGCCAGCAGTTTAACAGGGAAGGAGACCCAGTACTTC. Translation gives CASSLTGKETQYF.

Concerning this clone itself: One end of the junction is discordant with germline, which a read error may explain. The chain links TRBV10-3 to TRBJ2-7; no reliable D call. Per germline, CDR1 ENHRY and CDR2 SYGVKD. The CDR3 loop spans 12 amino acids. Here the CDR3 DNA reads TGTGCCATCAGTGAGTCTGACGGCTCAGGTGGGTTC. The encoded protein is CAISESDGSGGF.

The V call is TRBV6-5, the J call TRBJ2-3; D possibly corresponds to TRBD1 (5 bases). Trimming cost V 7 bases and J 7 bases, with 21 bases left between them. The germline CDR1 and CDR2 sequences are MNHEY and SVGAGI. The CDR3 loop spans 15 amino acids. The CDR3 bases are TGTGCCAGCACTCCTTTGGGGCTAGGGGCGAATACGCAGTATTTT. It codes for CASTPLGLGANTQYF.

The V call is TRBV18, the J call TRBJ1-4; D ambiguous. Germline-derived CDR1 and CDR2 are KGHSH and LQKENI. Deletions cut 0 bases from V and 5 bases from J, with 10 bases between. This CDR3 is built from 15 residues. The CDR3 DNA follows: TGTGCCAGCTCACCACCTTCATCCGGGAATGAAAAACTGTTTTTT. It yields the protein CASSPPSSGNEKLFF.

This chain links TRBV7-9 with TRBJ2-2; the match to TRBD1 covers 7 bases. Per germline, CDR1 SEHNR and CDR2 FQNEAQ (reference sequence). The CDR3 runs to 16 residues. The V segment lost 2 bases and the J segment 4 bases; nucleotides outside the gene matches: 7. CDR3 DNA sequence: TGTGCCAGCAGCTTACCGGGACAGCGCGCCACCGGGGAGCTGTTTTTT. This translates into CASSLPGQRATGELFF.

The count of this clone is one. The chain is built from TRBV6-5 and TRBJ2-1; no firm D call. Germline assignment: CDR1 MNHEY and CDR2 SVGAGI. V shed 7 bases and J shed 2 bases, with 12 bases lying between them. CDR3 size: 14 residues. In DNA form, the CDR3 reads TGTGCCAGCACCACTACAATTACCTACAATGAGCAGTTCTTC. Its translation is CASTTTITYNEQFF.

The chain carries TRBV7-9 and TRBJ2-7; D is ambiguous. This CDR3 comprises 13 residues. Germline V gene sequence: CDR1 SEHNR, CDR2 FQNEAQ (reference sequence). V was clipped by 5 bases and J by 1 base, with 9 bases between them. This CDR3 reads CASSITASYEQYF. The CDR3 DNA reads TGTGCCAGCAGCATTACAGCTTCCTACGAGCAGTACTTC.

This chain joins TRBV7-8 and TRBJ2-3; TRBD2 aligns across 8 bases. Germline V CDR1 and CDR2: SGHVS, FQNEAQ. V trimming: 5 bases; J trimming: 3 bases; junction bases outside the gene matches: 4. The CDR3 has 14 amino acids. CDR3 DNA: TGTGCCAGCAGCCCAAGACTAGCGACAGATACGCAGTATTTT. Its protein product is CASSPRLATDTQYF.

The chain has TRBV6-5 and TRBJ1-1; D uncertain. Trimming left V 5 bases short and J 1 base short, with 8 bases between. Germline loops: CDR1 MNHEY, CDR2 SVGAGI. There are 13 residues in the CDR3. CDR3 residues: CASSLQWNTEAFF. In nucleotides, the CDR3 is TGTGCCAGCAGTCTACAGTGGAACACTGAAGCTTTCTTT.

This chain links TRBV28 with TRBJ1-6; D call uncertain. V lost 8 bases to trimming and J lost 14 bases, with 19 bases between them. Germline V CDR1 and CDR2: MDHEN, SYDVKM. The CDR3 runs to 13 residues. The DNA of the CDR3 is TGTGCCAGCTGTCTGGACGGACTTCGATCCCTCCACTTT. It codes for CASCLDGLRSLHF.

The V and J genes are TRBV28 and TRBJ1-1, with D unclear. V lost 5 bases and J lost 0, with 10 bases in between. The CDR3 is 14 residues long. Germline CDR1 MDHEN, CDR2 SYDVKM. CDR3 in DNA: TGTGCCAGCAGTCTGACACTCATGAACACTGAAGCTTTCTTT. Amino acids: CASSLTLMNTEAFF.

V usage is TRBV19 and J usage is TRBJ1-2, with 9 bases that match TRBD1. The CDR3 has 16 amino acids. J gave up 2 bases and V 4 bases, and 8 bases lay outside the gene matches. Germline CDR1 is LNHDA and CDR2 is SQIVND (reference sequence). CDR3 nucleotides: TGTGCCAGTAGTACTGCGGGGACAGGGAGAAACTATGGCTACACCTTC. It codes for CASSTAGTGRNYGYTF.

The rearrangement uses TRBV9 and TRBJ2-1; a weak D match, TRBD1 (6 bases). This CDR3 spans 14 amino acids. Germline loops: CDR1 SGDLS, CDR2 YYNGEE. V lost 1 base to trimming and J lost 8 bases, with 13 bases between them. As DNA, the CDR3 is TGTGCCAGCAGCGTAACAGGGCTAAGTGATGAGCAGTTCTTC. Protein product: CASSVTGLSDEQFF.

The chain joins TRBV29-1 to TRBJ1-2; weak D call: TRBD1 (5 bases). With 7 bases removed from V and 2 bases from J, the gap between germline ends came to 17 bases. CDR3 length: 14 amino acids. Germline V gene data show CDR1 as SQVTM and CDR2 as ANQGSEA. As DNA, the CDR3 is TGCAGCGCTGTGAGGTTGGCAGGGAACTATGGCTACACCTTC. Protein product: CSAVRLAGNYGYTF.

The chain couples TRBV19 to TRBJ2-7; no clear D. From germline, CDR1 is LNHDA and CDR2 SQIVND (reference sequence). V was cut by 5 bases and J by 4 bases, with 12 bases left in between. This CDR3 contains 13 residues. CDR3 DNA: TGTGCCAGTAGTGCCTCCCCAGTTTACGAGCAGTACTTC. Protein: CASSASPVYEQYF.

The chain carries TRBV3-1 (or the pseudogene TRBV3-2) and TRBJ2-3; D uncertain. From germline, CDR1 is LGHDT and CDR2 YNNKEL (reference sequence). The CDR3 totals 13 residues. Trimming left V 2 bases short and J 5 bases short, with 8 bases between. The CDR3, as DNA: TGTGCCAGCAGCCAAAATAGAGTAGATACGCAGTATTTT. This gives the protein CASSQNRVDTQYF.

The chain uses TRBV5-4 and TRBJ1-1; TRBD1 aligns across 11 bases. The germline gives CDR1 SGHNT, CDR2 YYREEE (reference sequence). The trim removed 1 base at V and 3 bases at J, leaving 8 bases unmatched. This CDR3 contains 17 residues. CDR3 sequence reads: CASSLFPGQGVDTEAFF. The CDR3 nucleotides read TGTGCCAGCAGCTTGTTCCCGGGACAGGGGGTCGACACTGAAGCTTTCTTT.

The chain couples TRBV30 to TRBJ2-5; a possible D gene is TRBD1 (6 bases). Germline CDR1 reads GTSNPN; CDR2 reads SVGIG (reference sequence). CDR3 length: 13 amino acids. Deletions cut 2 bases from V and 2 bases from J, with 9 bases between. The CDR3 bases are TGTGCCTGGAGTCGGACAGTTCAAGAGACCCAGTACTTC. This sequence encodes CAWSRTVQETQYF. Variable domain in full (rest from reference TRBV30 and TRBJ2-5): SQTIHQWPATLVQPVGSPLSLECTVEGTSNPNLYWYRQAAGRGLQLLFYSVGIGQISSEVPQNLSASRPQDRQFILSSKKLLLSDSGFYLCAWSRTVQETQYFGPGTRLLVL.

This chain links TRBV7-9 with TRBJ2-3; tentative D call: TRBD1 (6 bases). Germline V gene sequence: CDR1 SEHNR, CDR2 FQNEAQ (reference sequence). Deletions cut 3 bases from V and 0 bases from J, with 10 bases between. This CDR3 comprises 15 residues. Here the CDR3 reads CASSLGTLSTDTQYF. CDR3 in DNA: TGTGCCAGCAGCTTGGGGACACTTAGCACAGATACGCAGTATTTT.

This chain links TRBV4-2 with TRBJ1-6, with TRBD1 as a possible D gene (5 bases). CDR1 and CDR2 from the germline V gene are LGHNA and YNFKEQ. CDR3 length: 11 amino acids. The V gene lost 6 bases and the J gene lost 13 bases, with 10 bases spanning the gap. The DNA of the CDR3 is TGTGCCAGCAGACTGAAGGGGCCCCTCCACTTT. The encoded protein is CASRLKGPLHF.

CDR3 nucleotides: TGTGCCATCAGACCAGGTTCTGGGGAGCTGTTTTTT. Protein: CAIRPGSGELFF. The gene calls are TRBV10-3 and TRBJ2-2; D not resolved. V was cut by 6 bases and J by 8 bases, with 10 bases left in between. CDR1 ENHRY and CDR2 SYGVKD come from the germline V gene. The CDR3 is 12 amino acids.

This chain uses TRBV7-8 with TRBJ1-5; D may be TRBD1 (5 bases). Germline-derived CDR1 and CDR2 are SGHVS and FQNEAQ. The germline V and J ends were trimmed by 5 bases and 6 bases, with 14 bases remaining between them. The CDR3 is 14 residues long. CDR3 loop: CASSRGGAGQPQHF. The CDR3 region has the DNA TGTGCCAGCAGCCGCGGCGGGGCGGGTCAGCCCCAGCATTTT.

V and J are TRBV6-5 and TRBJ2-1, with 8 bases fitting TRBD2. The CDR3 loop spans 15 amino acids. Trimming took 5 bases from V and 5 from J; bases not matched to a gene: 8. CDR1 is MNHEY, CDR2 SVGAGI, per germline. Here the CDR3 DNA reads TGTGCCAGCAGTCCAATTAGCGGGACCCACAATGAGCAGTTCTTC. Protein: CASSPISGTHNEQFF.

This clone was recorded only once. The chain is built from TRBV2 and TRBJ2-1, with TRBD2 matching over 7 bases. The CDR3 is 15 amino acids. The V gene's germline CDR1 is SNHLY and CDR2 FYNNEI. Trimming cost V 3 bases and J 1 base; bases outside gene matches: 3. CDR3 loop: CASSERGGSYNEQFF. CDR3 sequence (DNA): TGTGCCAGCAGTGAGAGGGGAGGGTCCTACAATGAGCAGTTCTTC.

The chain recombines TRBV6-2 or TRBV6-3 with TRBJ1-2, with no clear D. The CDR3 is made up of 11 amino acids. The germline V gene encodes CDR1 MNHEY and CDR2 SVGEGT. V shed 5 bases and J shed 6 bases, with 7 bases lying between them. In nucleotides, the CDR3 is TGTGCCAGCAGTGCACAGAATGGCTACACCTTC. Its translation: CASSAQNGYTF.